This T cell receptor (beta chain) was retrieved from a study of neoadjuvant nivolumab and ipilimumab in lung cancer. Study-level results: Only two of four nivolumab-treated tumors gained richness and clonality by surgery.

The J segment lost 3 bases and the V segment lost 3 bases, leaving 2 bases of the junction unmatched. Germline V CDR1 and CDR2: MNHNY, SVGAGI (reference sequence). The CDR3 sequence is 15 residues long. Using immunoSEQ multiplex PCR, the repertoire was profiled, and TCRdb retains in-frame clones only, with some absent. The sample lists more than 20,000 clones, roughly 80% occurring once. This clone is a singleton in its sample. Its target is unknown. The V call is TRBV6-6, the J call TRBJ2-1; 10 bases are a match to TRBD2. This TCR came from an adult with non-small cell lung cancer. The source material was tumor tissue, sampled after neoadjuvant nivolumab, alone or with ipilimumab, at or shortly before surgery. The CDR3 protein is CASSYGTSVYNEQFF. The CDR3, as DNA: TGTGCCAGCAGTTATGGGACTAGCGTCTACAATGAGCAGTTCTTC.